This T cell receptor (beta chain) was obtained from a study of OX40 agonist ivuxolimab in advanced cancers. Whole-study context: It was permissible to have had prior anti-PD-1, anti-PD-L1 or anti-CTLA-4 therapy, and under 45% had some.

TCRdb's table, derived via immunoSEQ multiplex PCR, lists solely in-frame clones and lacks some. The sample contains tens of thousands of clones, less than 85% of which appear only once. The source of this sequence is an adult with an advanced solid tumor such as melanoma, head and neck, liver or kidney cancer. The starting material was CD4+ or CD8+ T cells sorted from blood, obtained in a trial of the OX40 agonist ivuxolimab.

The chain's CDR3 is CAISERHGESNQPQHF. DNA for the CDR3: TGTGCCATCAGTGAAAGACATGGTGAAAGCAATCAGCCCCAGCATTTT. The rearrangement joins TRBV10-3 to TRBJ1-5; D unresolved. This CDR3 has 16 amino acids. Trimming removed 3 bases at V and 1 base at J, with 13 bases between. The germline V gene encodes CDR1 ENHRY and CDR2 SYGVKD.